This T cell receptor (beta chain) was captured in a study of glioma-infiltrating T cells after dendritic cell vaccination. The time point was: after dendritic cell vaccination, including at tumor progression/relapse. Looked up from germline, CDR1 is SGHRS and CDR2 is YFSETQ. The ends were cut back, 0 bases at V and 0 bases at J, with 12 bases in the middle. The CDR3 totals 16 residues. The assay was immunoSEQ multiplex PCR, and TCRdb's table has in-frame clones only and misses some. The repertoire holds tens of thousands of clones, with around 85% as singletons. The sequence derives from a human donor with glioblastoma. The specimen comprised blood, sampled after dendritic cell vaccination. The V and J genes are TRBV5-1 and TRBJ1-1; a possible D gene is TRBD1 (6 bases). CDR3 in DNA: TGCGCCAGCAGCTTGGCCCTGGACAGTCTGAACACTGAAGCTTTCTTT. Residues: CASSLALDSLNTEAFF.